This T cell receptor (beta chain) was recorded in a study of T cell responses to AZD1222 COVID-19 vaccine. Study results and limitations: Unmutated regions of variants are reportedly targeted by nearly half of spike-specific TCRs. In all cases, repertoires were sampled only after the peak T cell response. Clonal diversity was possibly underestimated, and the donors were mostly white British, with more females. Regions 160-218 and 743-854 held dominance among vaccine-associated CD4 TCRs, which spanned spike.

Clones were read by immunoSEQ multiplex PCR, and TCRdb kept only the in-frame ones, dropping some. The sample yields some 190,000 clones, 80% to 95% seen once. A remark on this clone: Its antigen remains unknown.

V lost 0 bases, J lost 11 bases, and 7 bases lay in between. The germline CDR1 and CDR2 sequences are MGHRA and YSYEKL. The CDR3 is 11 amino acids. The V and J genes are TRBV4-1 and TRBJ1-1; D remains ambiguous. This clonotype was obtained from an adult who received the AZD1222 COVID-19 vaccine. Sequencing was performed on peripheral blood, taken 28 days after the second AZD1222 dose. CDR3 DNA sequence: TGCGCCAGCAGCCAAGATGTGGAGGCTTTCTTT. It translates to CASSQDVEAFF.